Reported below is one T cell receptor beta chain. Germline assignment: CDR1 SGDLS and CDR2 YYNGEE. CDR3 length: 15 amino acids. Between the trimmed V and J ends, which lost 0 bases and 7 bases, there was a span of 14 bases. These data are taken from a study of control samples from healthy donors and cancer patients. The table came from immunoSEQ multiplex PCR; TCRdb's copy has only in-frame clones and leaves some out. Among roughly 100,000 clones listed, about 91% were seen once. The V call is TRBV9, the J call TRBJ2-1; the D gene is possibly TRBD2 (6 bases). The material sequenced was blood. The sequence came from a woman aged 18-29 years in good health. The CDR3 bases are TGTGCCAGCAGCGTAGATGGCGGGAAGGGGAATGAGCAGTTCTTC. It translates to CASSVDGGKGNEQFF.